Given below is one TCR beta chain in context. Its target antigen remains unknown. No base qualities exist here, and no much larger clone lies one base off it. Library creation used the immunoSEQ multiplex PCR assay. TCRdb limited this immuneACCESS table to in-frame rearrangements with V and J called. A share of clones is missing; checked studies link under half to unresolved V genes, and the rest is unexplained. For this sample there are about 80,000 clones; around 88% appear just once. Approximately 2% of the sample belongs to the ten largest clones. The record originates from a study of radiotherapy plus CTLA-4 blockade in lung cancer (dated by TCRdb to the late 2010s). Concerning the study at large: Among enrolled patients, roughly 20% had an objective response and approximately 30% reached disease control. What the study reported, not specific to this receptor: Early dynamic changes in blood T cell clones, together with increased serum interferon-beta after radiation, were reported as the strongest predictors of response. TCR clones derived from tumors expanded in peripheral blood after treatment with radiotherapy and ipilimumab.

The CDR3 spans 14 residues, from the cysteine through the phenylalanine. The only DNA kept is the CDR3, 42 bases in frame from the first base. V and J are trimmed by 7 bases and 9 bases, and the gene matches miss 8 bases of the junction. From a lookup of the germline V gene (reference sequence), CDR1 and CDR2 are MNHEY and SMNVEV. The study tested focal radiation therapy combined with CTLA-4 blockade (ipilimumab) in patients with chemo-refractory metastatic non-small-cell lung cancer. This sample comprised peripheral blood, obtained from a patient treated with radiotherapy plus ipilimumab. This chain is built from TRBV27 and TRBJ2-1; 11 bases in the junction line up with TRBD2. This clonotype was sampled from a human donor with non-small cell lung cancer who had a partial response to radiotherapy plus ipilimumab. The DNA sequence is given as TGTGCCAGCACCCCACTAGCGGGAGACCGTGAGCAGTTCTTC. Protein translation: CASTPLAGDREQFF.